This TCR beta chain was observed in a study of beta chain features in type 1 diabetes. Overall study findings and caveats: PCR might preferentially amplify shorter templates, equally in patients and controls. Researchers could not determine here whether HLA type influences TCRB rearrangement. Over-representation of high TCR-expressing cells was a possible consequence of cDNA sequencing.

This clone appeared once. What it binds is unknown. The CDR3 contains 13 residues. Per the germline V gene, CDR1 is MNHEY and CDR2 is SVGAGI. V was shortened by 8 bases and J by 3 bases, with 11 bases between the two germline ends. Sorted populations all had greater than 98% purity. Reverse transcription of all isolated RNA meant that expressed TCRB transcripts were sequenced. TCRdb's table, derived via immunoSEQ multiplex PCR, lists solely in-frame clones and lacks some. This sample has 240,000 or so clones; roughly 70% occur once, and the top ten carry about 0.05%. This receptor was taken from a man aged 25 to 40 in good health. The chain couples TRBV6-5 to TRBJ1-5, with D unclear. The specimen sequenced was naive CD4+ T cells from blood. CDR3: CASGTVFNQPQHF. The CDR3 DNA is TGTGCCAGCGGAACAGTGTTCAATCAGCCCCAGCATTTT.